This T cell receptor beta chain was captured in a study of blood T cells in healthy people across ages. Study-wide findings and caveats: A strong correlation was found between TCR beta diversity and the percentage of naive T cells. The authors considered diversity estimates from one million T cells to be underestimates.

It was with a sample-barcoded 5' primer and a J-beta primer mix that a second PCR of roughly 7 to 12 cycles was run. TCRdb passed the 5' RACE reads through MiXCR, listing each CDR3 protein once. The table records 780,000 or so distinct CDR3 sequences, more than 55% of them present only once. About this clonotype itself: Antigen unknown.

This TCR came from a man aged 35 to 55 in good health. Sequencing used blood.

The CDR3 nucleotides read TGTGCCAGCAGTTCCGGGAACGCCAACATTCAGTACTTC. Residues: CASSSGNANIQYF. The rearrangement uses TRBV28 and TRBJ2-4, with D perhaps matching TRBD2 (5 bases). CDR3 length: 13 residues. With 4 bases removed from V and 7 bases from J, the gap between germline ends came to 11 bases. Germline CDR1 reads MDHEN; CDR2 reads SYDVKM. The variable domain in full, with the rest retrieved from reference TRBV28 and TRBJ2-4, is DVKVTQSSRYLVKRTGEKVFLECVQDMDHENMFWYRQDPGLGLRLIYFSYDVKMKEKGDIPEGYSVSREKKERFSLILESASTNQTSMYLCASSSGNANIQYFGAGTRLSVL.